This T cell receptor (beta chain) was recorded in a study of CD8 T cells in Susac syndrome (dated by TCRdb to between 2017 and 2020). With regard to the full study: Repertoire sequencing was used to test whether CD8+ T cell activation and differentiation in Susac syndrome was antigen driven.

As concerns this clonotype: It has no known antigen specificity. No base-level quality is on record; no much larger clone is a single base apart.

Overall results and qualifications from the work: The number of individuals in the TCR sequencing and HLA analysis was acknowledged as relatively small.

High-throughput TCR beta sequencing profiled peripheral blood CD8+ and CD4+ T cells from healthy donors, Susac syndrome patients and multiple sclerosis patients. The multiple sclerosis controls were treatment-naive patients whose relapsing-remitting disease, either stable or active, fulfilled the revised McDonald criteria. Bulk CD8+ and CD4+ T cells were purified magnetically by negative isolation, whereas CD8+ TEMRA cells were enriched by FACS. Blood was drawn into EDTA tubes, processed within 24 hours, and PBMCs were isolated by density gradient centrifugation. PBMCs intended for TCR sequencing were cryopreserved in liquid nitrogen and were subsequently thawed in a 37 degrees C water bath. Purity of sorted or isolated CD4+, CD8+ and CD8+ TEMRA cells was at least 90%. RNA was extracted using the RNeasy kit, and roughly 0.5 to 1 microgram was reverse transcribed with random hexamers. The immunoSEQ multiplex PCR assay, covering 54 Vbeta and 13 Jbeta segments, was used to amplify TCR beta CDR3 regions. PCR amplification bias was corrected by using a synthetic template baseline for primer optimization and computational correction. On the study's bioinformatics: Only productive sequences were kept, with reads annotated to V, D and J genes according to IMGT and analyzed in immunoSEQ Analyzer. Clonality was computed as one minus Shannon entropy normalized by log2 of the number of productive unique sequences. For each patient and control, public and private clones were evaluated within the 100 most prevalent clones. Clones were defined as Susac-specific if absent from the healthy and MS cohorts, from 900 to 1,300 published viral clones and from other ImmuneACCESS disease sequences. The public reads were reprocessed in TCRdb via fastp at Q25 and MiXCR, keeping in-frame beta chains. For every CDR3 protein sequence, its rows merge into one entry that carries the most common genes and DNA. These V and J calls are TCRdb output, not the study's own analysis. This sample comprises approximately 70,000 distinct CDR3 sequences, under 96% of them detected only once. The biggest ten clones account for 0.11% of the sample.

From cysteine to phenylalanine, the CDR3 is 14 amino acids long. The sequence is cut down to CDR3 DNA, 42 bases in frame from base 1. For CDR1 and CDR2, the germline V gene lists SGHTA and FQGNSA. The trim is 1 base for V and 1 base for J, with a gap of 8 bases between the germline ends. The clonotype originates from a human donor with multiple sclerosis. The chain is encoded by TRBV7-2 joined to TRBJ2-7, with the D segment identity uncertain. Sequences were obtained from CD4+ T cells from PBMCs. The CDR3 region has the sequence CASSLEPGSYEQYF. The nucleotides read TGTGCCAGCAGCTTAGAACCAGGATCCTACGAGCAGTACTTC.